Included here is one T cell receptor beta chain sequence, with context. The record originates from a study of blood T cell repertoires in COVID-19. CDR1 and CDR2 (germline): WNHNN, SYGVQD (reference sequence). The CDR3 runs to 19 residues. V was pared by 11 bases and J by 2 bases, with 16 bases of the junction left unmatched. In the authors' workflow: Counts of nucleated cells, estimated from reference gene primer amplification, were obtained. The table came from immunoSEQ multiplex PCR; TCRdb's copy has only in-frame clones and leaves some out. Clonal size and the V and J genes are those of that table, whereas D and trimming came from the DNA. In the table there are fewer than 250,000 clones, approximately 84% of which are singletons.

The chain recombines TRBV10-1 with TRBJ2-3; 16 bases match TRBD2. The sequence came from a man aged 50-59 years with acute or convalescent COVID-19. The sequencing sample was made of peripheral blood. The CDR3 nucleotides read TGCGCCCAGGGGACTAGCGGGAGGGCCGGGGGGTTCCCCACAGATACGCAGTATTTT. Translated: CAQGTSGRAGGFPTDTQYF.